The entry below gives a single T cell receptor (beta chain) sequence along with its context. What it binds is not known. These data originate in a study of shared clonotypes between healthy human individuals. At a deep level, the assay was run. Sequenced by immunoSEQ multiplex PCR; TCRdb stores in-frame clones only, minus some. The sample records a few million clones, under 97% being singletons. Study-level findings and limits: Naive subsets generally exceeded memory subsets in estimated richness.

V was shortened by 1 base and J by 0 bases, with 13 bases between the two germline ends. The length of the CDR3 is 17 residues. Per germline, CDR1 SGHAT and CDR2 FQNNGV. This TCR came from a man between 18 and 29 years old in good health. The source material was naive CD4+ T cells sorted from blood. The subset was: CD45RA+ positively selected. The chain carries TRBV11-2 and TRBJ1-3; weak D call: TRBD1 (5 bases). The CDR3 nucleotides are TGTGCCAGCAGCTTAGGAGCGGGACTTTCCTCTGGAAACACCATATATTTT. Residues: CASSLGAGLSSGNTIYF.